The next 12 T cell receptor beta chains were all read from a single sample in a study of T cell responses to AZD1222 COVID-19 vaccine (dated by TCRdb to the early 2020s). In the paper's terms, the time point label means: baseline before first vaccination. Library generation was performed with the immunoSEQ multiplex PCR assay. The immuneACCESS repertoire file appears here via TCRdb, limited to in-frame rearrangements. These files lack a portion of the clones; in checked studies, under half of the deficit traces to unresolved V genes, and the cause of the others is not known. This sample is represented by 100,000 to 150,000 clones; 75% to 90% of them were singletons. The ten largest account for about 3% of the sample. Sequenced material: peripheral blood, taken on day 0 of AZD1222 vaccination. The origin of the receptors is an adult in good health.

The rearrangement uses TRBV9 and TRBJ1-6; D unclear. The germline V and J ends were trimmed by 2 bases and 7 bases, with 13 bases remaining between them. CDR1 is SGDLS and CDR2 is YYNGEE in the germline V gene. The CDR3 has 15 amino acids. CDR3: CASSVAPSRNSPLHF. The CDR3 DNA reads TGTGCCAGCAGCGTGGCTCCCTCGCGGAATTCACCCCTCCACTTT.

The gene calls are TRBV9 and TRBJ2-7, with a weak D call TRBD2 (6 bases). Trimming left V 0 bases short and J 5 bases short, with 9 bases between. Germline lookup yields CDR1 SGDLS and CDR2 YYNGEE. The CDR3 extends over 13 amino acids. CDR3 nucleotides: TGTGCCAGCAGCGTAGCTTCGGGGGACGAGCAGTACTTC. Translated, it gives CASSVASGDEQYF.

This rearrangement joins TRBV28 to TRBJ2-1, with 12 bases lining up with TRBD2. V gave up 6 bases and J gave up 2 bases; unmatched junction bases: 5. The CDR3 is made up of 16 amino acids. Germline-derived CDR1 and CDR2 are MDHEN and SYDVKM. This CDR3 reads CASRPASGRAYNEQFF. CDR3 in DNA: TGTGCCAGCAGGCCAGCTAGCGGGAGGGCCTACAATGAGCAGTTCTTC.

J is TRBJ2-2 and V is TRBV9, with TRBD2 identical over 8 bases. The CDR3 is made up of 17 amino acids. The V gene end was trimmed by 2 bases and the J gene end by 4 bases; junction bases not matched to a gene: 10. In germline, CDR1 is SGDLS, CDR2 YYNGEE. Written as DNA, the CDR3 is TGTGCCAGCAGCGTGGGGAAGAGCGGGAGTTTCACCGGGGAGCTGTTTTTT. It translates to CASSVGKSGSFTGELFF.

The chain links TRBV19 to TRBJ2-1, with D perhaps TRBD2 (7 bases). Between the trimmed V and J ends, which lost 5 bases and 9 bases, there was a span of 17 bases. The CDR3 is 14 residues long. CDR1 and CDR2 from the germline V gene are LNHDA and SQIVND (reference sequence). CDR3 sequence reads: CASSEGGLRGEQFF. Here the CDR3 DNA reads TGTGCCAGTAGTGAGGGGGGGCTCCGGGGTGAGCAGTTCTTC.

This clone was picked up a small number of times. The rearrangement joins TRBV4-1 to TRBJ1-6, with TRBD1 as a possible D gene (5 bases). Deletions cut 0 bases from V and 7 bases from J, with 10 bases between. This CDR3 is built from 15 residues. Germline loops: CDR1 MGHRA, CDR2 YSYEKL. This CDR3 is CASSQDQGKNSPLHF. CDR3 bases: TGCGCCAGCAGCCAAGATCAGGGTAAGAATTCACCCCTCCACTTT.

The gene calls are TRBV29-1 and TRBJ2-5; D is unclear. Germline V gene sequence: CDR1 SQVTM, CDR2 ANQGSEA. V was pared by 6 bases and J by 1 base, with 12 bases between. This CDR3 has 13 residues. In nucleotides, the CDR3 is TGCAGCGTCTCCATTCTTGTCCAAGAGACCCAGTACTTC. It yields the protein CSVSILVQETQYF.

The V call is TRBV5-1, the J call TRBJ2-3, with TRBD2 as a possible D gene (5 bases). Per the germline V gene, CDR1 is SGHRS and CDR2 is YFSETQ. CDR3 length: 14 residues. The germline V and J ends were trimmed by 0 bases and 4 bases, with 9 bases remaining between them. The CDR3 coding sequence is TGCGCCAGCAGCTTGGGGGAGCTCGCAGATACGCAGTATTTT. Protein sequence: CASSLGELADTQYF.

The chain links TRBV27 to TRBJ2-7, with 9 bases that match TRBD1. The CDR3 runs to 14 residues. The germline CDR1 and CDR2 sequences are MNHEY and SMNVEV (reference sequence). The ends lost 7 bases at V and 1 base at J; junction bases unmatched: 5. The CDR3 here is CASIGTGNSYEQYF. The CDR3 coding sequence is TGTGCCAGCATTGGGACAGGGAATTCCTACGAGCAGTACTTC.

The sample holds one count of this clone. The chain joins TRBV30 to TRBJ2-7, with TRBD2 identical over 10 bases. The V and J ends lost 2 bases and 7 bases, in that order; junction bases with no gene match: 5. Germline V gives CDR1 GTSNPN, CDR2 SVGIG (reference sequence). The CDR3 has 13 residues. CDR3 DNA sequence: TGTGCCTGGAGTTCGGGACTAGCGCGGGAGCAGTACTTC. This gives the protein CAWSSGLAREQYF.

This chain uses TRBV7-9 with TRBJ2-7; a weak D match, TRBD1 (7 bases). The CDR3 loop spans 14 amino acids. V was clipped by 7 bases and J by 5 bases, with 18 bases between them. Germline CDR1 is SEHNR and CDR2 is FQNEAQ (reference sequence). DNA of the CDR3: TGTGCCAGCACCCAGGGGGGTTCTCGGGACGAGCAGTACTTC. Translation: CASTQGGSRDEQYF.

This clone was counted a few times. The germline gene is not matched at one end of the junction; a read error may be the cause. V usage is TRBV6-2 or TRBV6-3 and J usage is TRBJ2-7, with 8 bases matching TRBD2. There are 13 residues in the CDR3. Germline V lookup: CDR1 MNHEY, CDR2 SVGEGT. CDR3 nucleotide sequence: TGTGCCAGCAGTTCGACTCCCGGGACTAGGCAGCACTTC. Amino acid sequence: CASSSTPGTRQHF.